Below, 26 T cell receptor beta chains from the same sample are listed, as sequenced in a study of beta chain features in type 1 diabetes. Study-wide points: Across all four CD4+ subsets, people with type 1 diabetes showed modestly shorter TCRB CDR3s.

No antigen is known for these receptors. The isolated RNA, all of it, was reverse transcribed, so expressed TCRB transcripts were what got sequenced. The repertoire was sequenced with immunoSEQ multiplex PCR; TCRdb's copy has only in-frame clones and lacks some. The data show roughly 160,000 clones, with 7.8% seen just once and about 0.9% held by the top ten. Sequencing was done on a sample of central memory CD4+ T cells from blood. These receptor sequences come from a woman between 40 and 50 years old with type 1 diabetes.

This rearrangement joins TRBV6-1 to TRBJ1-2, with TRBD1 matching over 8 bases. V trimming: 7 bases; J trimming: 7 bases; junction bases outside the gene matches: 11. The CDR3 has 14 amino acids. From germline, CDR1 is MNHNS and CDR2 SASEGT. The CDR3 nucleotides read TGTGCCAGCACCCATTCCGGGACAGGTGGTGGCTACACCTTC. It encodes CASTHSGTGGGYTF.

This clone appeared a few times. As DNA, the CDR3 is TGTGCCAGCAGCTTCTCGGGTTCTAGTAGCAATGAGCAGTTCTTC. Translated: CASSFSGSSSNEQFF. The chain combines TRBV7-3 with TRBJ2-1; the D is unclear. The CDR3 is 15 residues long. V gave up 3 bases and J gave up 6 bases, with 15 bases separating them. The germline V gene encodes CDR1 SGHTA and CDR2 FQGTGA. Based on the CDR3 plus reference TRBV7-3 and TRBJ2-1, the full variable domain is GAGVSQTPSNKVTEKGKYVELRCDPISGHTALYWYRQSLGQGPEFLIYFQGTGAADDSGLPNDRFFAVRPEGSVSTLKIQRTERGDSAVYLCASSFSGSSSNEQFFGPGTRLTVL.

The chain recombines TRBV9 with TRBJ1-6; perhaps TRBD1 as D (6 bases). The V end was cut by 0 bases, the J end by 3 bases, with 7 bases between. The germline V gene has CDR1 SGDLS and CDR2 YYNGEE. There are 15 residues in the CDR3. This CDR3 reads CASSVEGGYNSPLHF. CDR3 coding DNA: TGTGCCAGCAGCGTAGAAGGGGGCTATAATTCACCCCTCCACTTT.

The chain links TRBV11-2 to TRBJ1-1; D not certain. The V gene's germline CDR1 is SGHAT and CDR2 FQNNGV. The V end lost 5 bases, the J end lost 0 bases, and 7 bases lay between the germline ends. The CDR3 loop spans 13 amino acids. The CDR3 region is CASSPNMNTEAFF. As DNA, the CDR3 is TGTGCCAGCAGCCCTAATATGAACACTGAAGCTTTCTTT.

This clone was found a few times. This chain links TRBV2 with TRBJ1-5; 7 bases are a match to TRBD1. Per germline, CDR1 SNHLY and CDR2 FYNNEI. The CDR3 is 16 residues long. With 7 bases clipped from V and 2 bases from J, the junction kept 11 bases outside the gene matches. CDR3 protein: CASTLQGRGGNQPQHF. In nucleotides, the CDR3 is TGTGCCAGCACCTTACAGGGGCGCGGAGGCAATCAGCCCCAGCATTTT.

This clone was seen only a few times. V gene TRBV6-5 combines with J gene TRBJ2-1, with TRBD1 matching 7 bases. The CDR3 loop spans 15 amino acids. Germline CDR1 and CDR2: MNHEY and SVGAGI. Germline trimming cut 7 bases from V and 5 bases from J; bases unmatched to any gene: 11. The CDR3 protein is CASNSAGGTHNEQFF. The CDR3 DNA sequence: TGTGCCAGCAATTCCGCAGGGGGTACTCACAATGAGCAGTTCTTC.

This clone was seen more than once but under ten times. V is TRBV7-6 and J is TRBJ2-7, with TRBD1 matching 9 bases. V was clipped by 1 base and J by 6 bases; unmatched bases: 7. Germline CDR1 SGHVS, CDR2 FNYEAQ. The length of the CDR3 is 15 residues. The CDR3 DNA reads as TGTGCCAGCAGCTTAGAGGACAGGGGTGGGCTCGAGCAGTACTTC. As protein: CASSLEDRGGLEQYF.

There are a few counts of this clone. The V gene is TRBV5-1, the J gene TRBJ2-5; possible D gene TRBD1, 5 bases. Trimming took 2 bases from V and 4 from J, leaving 12 bases between them. This CDR3 has 14 amino acids. Germline-derived CDR1 and CDR2 are SGHRS and YFSETQ. CDR3 coding DNA: TGCGCCAGCAGCTTCGGCAGTCAGGGAGAGACCCAGTACTTC. Its protein product is CASSFGSQGETQYF.

This clone has more than one count but fewer than ten. The CDR3 loop is CAWTDRVNQPQHF. The DNA of the CDR3 is TGTGCCTGGACCGACAGGGTAAATCAGCCCCAGCATTTT. This chain connects TRBV30 to TRBJ1-5, with 7 bases identical to TRBD1. CDR1 is GTSNPN and CDR2 is SVGIG in the germline V gene (reference sequence). J lost 4 bases, V lost 4 bases, and 4 bases had no gene match. CDR3 length: 13 amino acids.

This clone was seen a few times. V is TRBV19 and J is TRBJ1-1; 7 positions agree with TRBD1. The V gene's germline CDR1 is LNHDA and CDR2 SQIVND (reference sequence). The CDR3 spans 13 residues. V lost 9 bases, J lost 1 base, and 5 bases stayed unmatched. The CDR3 is CASRRDRNTEAFF. The CDR3 nucleotides read TGTGCCAGCCGACGGGACAGGAACACTGAAGCTTTCTTT.

V is TRBV30 and J is TRBJ1-2; 7 bases align to TRBD1. In germline, CDR1 is GTSNPN, CDR2 SVGIG (reference sequence). This CDR3 contains 13 residues. Trimming removed 1 base from V and 3 bases from J; junction bases left unmatched: 2. The CDR3 region is CAWSEGAHYGYTF. The CDR3 bases are TGTGCCTGGAGTGAGGGGGCACACTATGGCTACACCTTC.

The chain joins TRBV7-9 to TRBJ2-5; 8 bases fit TRBD2. Germline CDR1 and CDR2: SEHNR and FQNEAQ (reference sequence). CDR3 size: 15 residues. Trimming cost V 4 bases and J 2 bases; bases outside gene matches: 6. CDR3 region: CASSSVRGGQETQYF. The CDR3 DNA reads TGTGCCAGCAGCTCTGTCCGGGGGGGTCAAGAGACCCAGTACTTC.

This clone was seen a handful of times. The chain employs TRBV7-2 and TRBJ2-4; 8 bases fit TRBD2. V gave up 5 bases and J gave up 3 bases; unmatched junction bases: 6. CDR1 is SGHTA and CDR2 is FQGNSA in the germline V gene. CDR3 length equals 15 residues. For the CDR3, the DNA is TGTGCCAGCAGCCCTAGCGGGTCGGGCAAAAACATTCAGTACTTC. Its translation: CASSPSGSGKNIQYF.

This clone was counted many times. V usage is TRBV5-1 and J usage is TRBJ2-4; D may be TRBD2 (5 bases). The V end lost 3 bases, the J end lost 6 bases, and 13 bases lay between the germline ends. There are 14 residues in the CDR3. Germline lookup yields CDR1 SGHRS and CDR2 YFSETQ. CDR3 loop: CASSSDGEGNIQYF. CDR3 nucleotide sequence: TGCGCCAGCAGCTCTGACGGCGAGGGAAACATTCAGTACTTC.

This chain connects TRBV28 to TRBJ1-1; D remains unclear. This CDR3 is 15 amino acids long. CDR1 is MDHEN and CDR2 is SYDVKM in the germline V gene. V was cut by 5 bases and J by 4 bases, with 17 bases left in between. CDR3 in amino acids: CASSPFGLGSTEAFF. The CDR3 DNA reads TGTGCCAGCAGTCCCTTCGGGCTAGGGAGCACTGAAGCTTTCTTT.

Ten or more counts support this clone. CDR3 protein: CAISDARNTIYF. The CDR3 nucleotides are TGTGCCATCAGTGATGCGCGAAACACCATATATTTT. V usage is TRBV10-3 and J usage is TRBJ1-3; no firm D call. The CDR3 is 12 residues long. The V and J ends lost 3 bases and 5 bases respectively, with 5 bases between them. Germline CDR1 reads ENHRY; CDR2 reads SYGVKD.

J is TRBJ2-1 and V is TRBV28, with 9 bases lining up with TRBD2. V was pared by 6 bases and J by 3 bases, with 6 bases of the junction left unmatched. The germline V gene has CDR1 MDHEN and CDR2 SYDVKM. The CDR3 spans 15 residues. CDR3: CASSFAGGNYNEQFF. The DNA of the CDR3 is TGTGCCAGCAGCTTCGCGGGGGGGAACTACAATGAGCAGTTCTTC.

This sequence joins TRBV28 and TRBJ1-3, with a possible D match to TRBD1 (5 bases). The CDR3 covers 16 residues. V was trimmed by 6 bases and J by 0 bases, leaving 15 bases between them. In germline, CDR1 is MDHEN, CDR2 SYDVKM. CDR3 sequence reads: CASSPPSGFSGNTIYF. DNA of the CDR3: TGTGCCAGCAGCCCCCCCTCAGGGTTCTCTGGAAACACCATATATTTT.

This clone was counted between two and nine times. The rearrangement uses TRBV19 and TRBJ2-1, with D possibly TRBD2 on 6 matching bases. Germline V gives CDR1 LNHDA, CDR2 SQIVND (reference sequence). V was pared by 8 bases and J by 6 bases, with 20 bases between. This CDR3 is built from 15 residues. The CDR3 nucleotides read TGTGCCAGTGGGTTCGGGACTCAGGGTTTCAATGAGCAGTTCTTC. It specifies CASGFGTQGFNEQFF.

This clone was recorded a few times. The chain joins TRBV29-1 to TRBJ1-3; 7 nucleotides agree with TRBD1. The CDR3 length is 16 residues. With V trimmed by 4 bases and J by 0 bases, 9 bases remained unmatched. Germline CDR1 and CDR2: SQVTM and ANQGSEA. The CDR3 DNA is TGCAGCGTTGGTACAGGGGCGACCGACTCTGGAAACACCATATATTTT. Encoded protein: CSVGTGATDSGNTIYF.

This clone appeared many times. The rearrangement uses TRBV29-1 and TRBJ2-3, with D maybe TRBD1 (6 bases). In germline, CDR1 is SQVTM, CDR2 ANQGSEA. This CDR3 has 13 residues. The ends were cut back, 4 bases at V and 6 bases at J, with 14 bases in the middle. The CDR3 here is CSVGTGFQDTQYF. DNA of the CDR3: TGCAGCGTTGGCACAGGGTTTCAGGATACGCAGTATTTT.

This clone was found many times. The gene calls are TRBV6-6 and TRBJ1-3; D perhaps matches TRBD1 (5 bases). The CDR3 loop spans 15 amino acids. V was shortened by 5 bases and J by 5 bases, with 16 bases between the two germline ends. Germline lookup yields CDR1 MNHNY and CDR2 SVGAGI (reference sequence). CDR3 sequence: CASSAGLDFRNTIYF. CDR3 coding DNA: TGTGCCAGCAGTGCGGGACTTGACTTTCGAAACACCATATATTTT.

The chain employs TRBV2 and TRBJ1-5; 8 positions match TRBD1. The germline CDR1 and CDR2 sequences are SNHLY and FYNNEI. The CDR3 has 15 amino acids. The V and J ends lost 5 bases and 6 bases, in that order; junction bases with no gene match: 9. CDR3 bases: TGTGCCAGCAGTCCTGACAGGGGAGGATTTCAGCCCCAGCATTTT. As protein: CASSPDRGGFQPQHF.

A few counts support this clone. The chain carries TRBV2 and TRBJ2-6; 7 bases map to TRBD1. V lost 5 bases and J lost 0; bases outside the gene matches: 16. CDR1 and CDR2 from the germline V gene are SNHLY and FYNNEI. This CDR3 is 20 amino acids long. The CDR3 sequence is CASSHWDSQRRSSGANVLTF. CDR3 bases: TGTGCCAGCAGTCATTGGGACAGCCAGAGAAGAAGCTCTGGGGCCAACGTCCTGACTTTC.

The chain links TRBV29-1 to TRBJ2-1, with 10 bases identical to TRBD2. Germline loops: CDR1 SQVTM, CDR2 ANQGSEA. CDR3 length: 15 amino acids. The junction had 10 bases not matched to a gene; V was cut back by 6 bases and J by 5 bases. The CDR3 is CSVHLAGGPNNEQFF. The CDR3 nucleotides are TGCAGCGTACACTTAGCGGGGGGACCCAACAATGAGCAGTTCTTC.

This sequence joins TRBV7-2 and TRBJ2-1, with 7 bases fitting TRBD2. Germline values: CDR1 SGHTA, CDR2 FQGNSA. Losses at the gene ends were 5 bases for V and 9 bases for J; bases not matched to a gene: 7. The CDR3 is made up of 13 amino acids. In nucleotides, the CDR3 is TGTGCCAGCAGCCCCACCCCGGGGGGTGAGCAGTTCTTC. It yields the protein CASSPTPGGEQFF.